This T cell receptor beta chain was captured by sequencing in a study of cytomegalovirus exposure and HLA in healthy donors. Study-wide background: Inside one of the first data releases sat around 85 million unique TCRs taken from HLA-typed donors. Out of 398 genotyped donors, 81% belonged to the Caucasian-associated ancestry cluster. Findings and limits, study-wide: Earlier results showed most TCR beta V segments being productive about 90% or about 30% of the time.

The CDR3 length is 13 residues. V was trimmed by 6 bases and J by 6 bases, leaving 14 bases between them. Germline V gene data show CDR1 as ENHRY and CDR2 as SYGVKD. 60 Vbeta and 13 Jbeta primers were used in PCR. The assay was immunoSEQ multiplex PCR, and TCRdb's table has in-frame clones only and misses some. Among 150,000 to 200,000 clones listed, roughly four fifths were seen once. As to this clone: Its antigen is still unknown.

The TCR comes from a woman between 45 and 60 years old in good health and CMV-seronegative. Sequencing was carried out using PBMCs. The genes are TRBV10-3 and TRBJ1-1; no firm D call. The chain's CDR3 is CAIRTPGSAEAFF. In DNA form, the CDR3 reads TGTGCCATCAGGACGCCGGGGAGCGCTGAAGCTTTCTTT.